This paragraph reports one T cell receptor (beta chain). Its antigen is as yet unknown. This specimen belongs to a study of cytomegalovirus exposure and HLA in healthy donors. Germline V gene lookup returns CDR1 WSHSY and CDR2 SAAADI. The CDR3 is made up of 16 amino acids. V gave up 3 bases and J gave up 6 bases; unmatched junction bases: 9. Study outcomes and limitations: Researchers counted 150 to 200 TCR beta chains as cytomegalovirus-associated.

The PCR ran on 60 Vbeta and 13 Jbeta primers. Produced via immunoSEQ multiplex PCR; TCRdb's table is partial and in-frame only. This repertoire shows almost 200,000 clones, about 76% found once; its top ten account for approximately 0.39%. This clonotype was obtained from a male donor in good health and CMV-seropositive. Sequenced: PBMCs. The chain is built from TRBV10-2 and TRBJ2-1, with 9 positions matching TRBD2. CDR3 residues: CASSEPGGRAPNEQFF. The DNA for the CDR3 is TGCGCCAGCAGTGAACCGGGCGGGAGGGCCCCCAATGAGCAGTTCTTC.